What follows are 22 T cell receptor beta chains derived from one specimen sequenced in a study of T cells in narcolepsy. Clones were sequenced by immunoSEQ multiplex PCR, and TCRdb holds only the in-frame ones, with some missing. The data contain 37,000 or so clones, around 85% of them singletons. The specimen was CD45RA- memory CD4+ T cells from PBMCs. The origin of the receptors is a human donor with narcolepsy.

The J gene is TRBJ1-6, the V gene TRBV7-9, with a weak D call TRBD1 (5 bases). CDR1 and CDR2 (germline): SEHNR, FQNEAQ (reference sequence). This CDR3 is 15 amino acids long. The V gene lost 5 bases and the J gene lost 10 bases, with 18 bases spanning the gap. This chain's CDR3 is CASSPPRAGGSPLHF. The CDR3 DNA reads TGTGCCAGCAGCCCACCCAGGGCGGGCGGGTCACCCCTCCACTTT.

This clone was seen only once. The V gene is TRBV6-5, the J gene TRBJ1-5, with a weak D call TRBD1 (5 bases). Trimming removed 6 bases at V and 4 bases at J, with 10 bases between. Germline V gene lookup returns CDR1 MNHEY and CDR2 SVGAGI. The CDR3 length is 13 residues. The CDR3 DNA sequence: TGTGCCAGCAGCTACGACAGAAATCAGCCCCAGCATTTT. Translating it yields CASSYDRNQPQHF.

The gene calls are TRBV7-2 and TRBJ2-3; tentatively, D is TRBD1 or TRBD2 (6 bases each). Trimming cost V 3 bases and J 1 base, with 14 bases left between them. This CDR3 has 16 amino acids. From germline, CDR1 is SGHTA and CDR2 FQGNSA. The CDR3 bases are TGTGCCAGCAGCTTTGAAGGGGGGAGGCGCACAGATACGCAGTATTTT. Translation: CASSFEGGRRTDTQYF.

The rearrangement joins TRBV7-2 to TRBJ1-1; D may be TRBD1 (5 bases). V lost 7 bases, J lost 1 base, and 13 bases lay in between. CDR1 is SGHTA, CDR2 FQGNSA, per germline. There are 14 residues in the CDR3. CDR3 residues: CASTPSGANTEAFF. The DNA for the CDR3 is TGTGCCAGCACCCCCTCCGGGGCGAACACTGAAGCTTTCTTT.

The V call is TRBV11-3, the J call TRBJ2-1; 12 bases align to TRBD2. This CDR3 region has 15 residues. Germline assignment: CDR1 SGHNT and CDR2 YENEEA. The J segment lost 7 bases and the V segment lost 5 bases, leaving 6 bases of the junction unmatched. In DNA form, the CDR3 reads TGTGCCAGCAGCACGACTAGCGGGGGCCCGAATGAGCAGTTCTTC. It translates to CASSTTSGGPNEQFF.

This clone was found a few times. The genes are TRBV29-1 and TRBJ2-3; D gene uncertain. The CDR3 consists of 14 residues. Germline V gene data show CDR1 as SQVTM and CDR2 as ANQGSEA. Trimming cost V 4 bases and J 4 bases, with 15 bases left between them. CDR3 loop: CSVGYGRNADTQYF. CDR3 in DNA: TGCAGCGTTGGTTACGGCAGGAACGCAGATACGCAGTATTTT.

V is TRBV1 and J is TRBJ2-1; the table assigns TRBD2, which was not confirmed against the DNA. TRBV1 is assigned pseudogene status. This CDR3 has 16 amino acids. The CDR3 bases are TGCACCAGCAGCCAAGATAAAGCGGGGGGACGGGATGAGCAGTTCTTC. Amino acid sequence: CTSSQDKAGGRDEQFF.

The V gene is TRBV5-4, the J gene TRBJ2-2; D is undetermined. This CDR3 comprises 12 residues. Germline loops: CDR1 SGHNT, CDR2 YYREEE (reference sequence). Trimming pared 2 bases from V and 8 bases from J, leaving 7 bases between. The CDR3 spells CASSLVVGELFF. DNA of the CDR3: TGTGCCAGCAGCTTAGTAGTTGGGGAGCTGTTTTTT.

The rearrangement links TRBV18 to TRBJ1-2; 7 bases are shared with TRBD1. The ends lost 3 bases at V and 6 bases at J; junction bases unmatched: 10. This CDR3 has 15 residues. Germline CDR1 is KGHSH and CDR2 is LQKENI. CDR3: CASSPYRQGENGYTF. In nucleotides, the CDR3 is TGTGCCAGCTCACCTTATCGACAGGGCGAGAATGGCTACACCTTC.

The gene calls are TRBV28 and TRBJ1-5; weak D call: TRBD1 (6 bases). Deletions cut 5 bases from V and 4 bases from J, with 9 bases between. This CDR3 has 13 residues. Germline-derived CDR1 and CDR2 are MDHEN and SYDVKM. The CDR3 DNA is TGTGCCAGCAGTCCCGACAGGAATCAGCCCCAGCATTTT. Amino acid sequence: CASSPDRNQPQHF. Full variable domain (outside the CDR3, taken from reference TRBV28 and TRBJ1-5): DVKVTQSSRYLVKRTGEKVFLECVQDMDHENMFWYRQDPGLGLRLIYFSYDVKMKEKGDIPEGYSVSREKKERFSLILESASTNQTSMYLCASSPDRNQPQHFGDGTRLSIL.

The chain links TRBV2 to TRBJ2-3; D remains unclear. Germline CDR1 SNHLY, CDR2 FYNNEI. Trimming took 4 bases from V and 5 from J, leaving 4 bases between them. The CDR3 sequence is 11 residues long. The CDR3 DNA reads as TGTGCCAGCAGTGCTGAAGATACGCAGTATTTT. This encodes CASSAEDTQYF.

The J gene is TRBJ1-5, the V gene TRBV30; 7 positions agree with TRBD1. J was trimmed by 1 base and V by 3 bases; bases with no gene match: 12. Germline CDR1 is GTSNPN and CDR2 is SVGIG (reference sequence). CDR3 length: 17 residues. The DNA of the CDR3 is TGTGCCTGGAGCGCGTCAAGGGGGCTCCGAAGCAATCAGCCCCAGCATTTT. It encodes CAWSASRGLRSNQPQHF.

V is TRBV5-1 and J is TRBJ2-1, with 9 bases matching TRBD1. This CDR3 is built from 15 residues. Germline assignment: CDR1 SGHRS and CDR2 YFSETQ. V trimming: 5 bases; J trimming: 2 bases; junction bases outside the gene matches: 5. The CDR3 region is CASRRGQGTYNEQFF. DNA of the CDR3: TGCGCCAGCAGACGGGGACAGGGAACCTACAATGAGCAGTTCTTC.

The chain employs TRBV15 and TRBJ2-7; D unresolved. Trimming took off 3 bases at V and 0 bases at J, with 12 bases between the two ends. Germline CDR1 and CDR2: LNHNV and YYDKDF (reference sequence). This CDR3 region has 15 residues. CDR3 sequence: CATSRTLTDSYEQYF. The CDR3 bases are TGTGCCACCAGCAGGACCCTGACCGACTCCTACGAGCAGTACTTC. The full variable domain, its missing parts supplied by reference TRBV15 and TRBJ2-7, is DAMVIQNPRYQVTQFGKPVTLSCSQTLNHNVMYWYQQKSSQAPKLLFHYYDKDFNNEADTPDNFQSRRPNTSFCFLDIRSPGLGDTAMYLCATSRTLTDSYEQYFGPGTRLTVT.

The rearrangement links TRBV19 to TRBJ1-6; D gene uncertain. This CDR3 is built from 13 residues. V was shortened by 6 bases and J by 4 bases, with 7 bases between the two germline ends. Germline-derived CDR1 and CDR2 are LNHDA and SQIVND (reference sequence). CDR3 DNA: TGTGCCAGTAGAGACGGTTATAATTCACCCCTCCACTTT. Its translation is CASRDGYNSPLHF.

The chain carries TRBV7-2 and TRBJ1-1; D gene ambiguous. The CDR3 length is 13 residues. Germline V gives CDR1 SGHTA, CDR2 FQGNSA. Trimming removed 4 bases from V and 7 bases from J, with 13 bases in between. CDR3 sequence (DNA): TGTGCCAGCAGCTGGATCGAGTTGAGTGAAGCTTTCTTT. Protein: CASSWIELSEAFF.

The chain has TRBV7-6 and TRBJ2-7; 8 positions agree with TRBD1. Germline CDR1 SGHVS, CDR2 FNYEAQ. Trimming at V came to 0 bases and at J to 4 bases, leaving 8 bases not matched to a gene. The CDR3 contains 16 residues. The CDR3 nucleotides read TGTGCCAGCAGCTTAGCCCCAGGACAGGGCAAATACGAGCAGTACTTC. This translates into CASSLAPGQGKYEQYF.

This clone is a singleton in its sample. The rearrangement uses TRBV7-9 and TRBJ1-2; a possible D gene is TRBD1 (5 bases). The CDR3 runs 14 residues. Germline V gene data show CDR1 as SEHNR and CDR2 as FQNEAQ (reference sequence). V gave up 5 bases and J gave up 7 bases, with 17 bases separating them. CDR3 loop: CASSAQGPAGGYTF. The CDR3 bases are TGTGCCAGCAGCGCCCAGGGTCCCGCTGGTGGCTACACCTTC.

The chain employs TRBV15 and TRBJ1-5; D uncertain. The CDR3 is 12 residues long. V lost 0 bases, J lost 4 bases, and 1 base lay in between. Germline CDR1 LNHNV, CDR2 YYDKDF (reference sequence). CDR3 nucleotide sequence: TGTGCCACCAGCAGAGATAATCAGCCCCAGCATTTT. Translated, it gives CATSRDNQPQHF.

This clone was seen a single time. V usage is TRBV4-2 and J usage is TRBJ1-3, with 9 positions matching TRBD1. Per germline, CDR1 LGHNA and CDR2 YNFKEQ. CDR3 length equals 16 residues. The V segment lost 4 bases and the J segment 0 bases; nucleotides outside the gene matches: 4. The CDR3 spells CASSLGTGSSGNTIYF. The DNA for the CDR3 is TGTGCCAGCAGCCTAGGGACAGGGAGCTCTGGAAACACCATATATTTT.

The CDR3 reads CASSLRTKTSTQYF. The CDR3 DNA is TGTGCCAGCAGCTTACGGACTAAAACCTCTACGCAGTATTTT. This chain links TRBV5-6 with TRBJ2-3, with D maybe TRBD2 (6 bases). CDR3 length: 14 residues. Germline V gene lookup returns CDR1 SGHDT and CDR2 YYEEEE. V gave up 2 bases and J gave up 8 bases, with 15 bases separating them.

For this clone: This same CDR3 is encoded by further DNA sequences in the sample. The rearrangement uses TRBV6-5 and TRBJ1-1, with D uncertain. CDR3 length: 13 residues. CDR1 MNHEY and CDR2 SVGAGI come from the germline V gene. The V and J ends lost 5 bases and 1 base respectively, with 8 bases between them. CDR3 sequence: CASSLGPNTEAFF. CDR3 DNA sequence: TGTGCCAGCAGTCTGGGCCCGAACACTGAAGCTTTCTTT.